The T cell receptor (beta chain) under discussion was sequenced for a study of T-cell reconstitution after alpha-beta-depleted transplantation in children. Unique molecular identifiers were incorporated when the TCRbeta library was constructed. TCRdb re-called the PCR reads with MiXCR, one entry per CDR3 protein. The data contain 450,000 to 550,000 distinct CDR3 sequences, about an eighth of them seen just once; the ten biggest clones take up less than 15%. The CDR3 is made up of 13 amino acids. The germline CDR1 and CDR2 sequences are DFQATT and SNEGSKA (reference sequence). V lost 4 bases and J 0 bases, leaving 9 bases between the germline ends. Points on this clonotype: Its antigen remains unidentified.

Points from the study as a whole: Once a year had passed after transplant, T-cell counts and diversity came mostly from newly produced T cells. At around two months after transplant, the alpha-beta T cells were reportedly derived from several hundred expanded clones that came from non-depleted graft cells.

Material: PBMCs, mostly from graft donor cells, obtained 180 days after TCRalphabeta/CD19-depleted stem cell transplant. J is TRBJ1-1 and V is TRBV20-1; no clear D. The clonotype was recovered from a female patient aged 2-15 years who had a stem cell transplant for aplastic anemia, so the T cells may come from the graft donor. CDR3 in amino acids: CSAIGFLNTEAFF. CDR3 in DNA: TGCAGTGCTATTGGTTTCTTGAACACTGAAGCTTTCTTT.